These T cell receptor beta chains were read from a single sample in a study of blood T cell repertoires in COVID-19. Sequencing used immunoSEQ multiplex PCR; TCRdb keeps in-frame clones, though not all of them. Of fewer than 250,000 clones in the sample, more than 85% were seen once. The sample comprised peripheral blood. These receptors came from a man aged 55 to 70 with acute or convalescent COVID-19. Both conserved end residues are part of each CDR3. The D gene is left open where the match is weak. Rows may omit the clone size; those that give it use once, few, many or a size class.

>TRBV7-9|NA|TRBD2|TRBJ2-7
TGTGCCAGCACCATCGCGGGGGGCGGCCGCCGCGAGCAGTACTTC
CASTIAGGGRREQYF
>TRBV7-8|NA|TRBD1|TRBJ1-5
TGTGCCAGCAGACCTGGACAGGGTGCCCCTCAGCCCCAGCATTTT
CASRPGQGAPQPQHF
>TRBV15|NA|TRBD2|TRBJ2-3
TGTGCCACCAGCAGGGGAGCGGGGGGCCCAAAGGGAGATACGCAGTATTTT
CATSRGAGGPKGDTQYF
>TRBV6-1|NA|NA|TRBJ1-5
TGTGCCAGCAGTGAAGCGCCCTCGAGTCAGCCCCAGCATTTT
CASSEAPSSQPQHF
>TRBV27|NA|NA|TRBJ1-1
TGTGCCAGCATGCGGCAGCCGAACACTGAAGCTTTCTTT
CASMRQPNTEAFF
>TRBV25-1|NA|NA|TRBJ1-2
TGTGCCAGCAGGGAGGTTGGCGGCTACACCTTC
CASREVGGYTF
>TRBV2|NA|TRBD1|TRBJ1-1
TGTGCCAGCACCCGGACAGGGTTGAACACTGAAGCTTTCTTT
CASTRTGLNTEAFF
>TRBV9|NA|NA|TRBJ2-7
TGTGCCAGCAGCCTCCGGCAGATAGCGGTACCCTACGAGCAGTACTTC
CASSLRQIAVPYEQYF
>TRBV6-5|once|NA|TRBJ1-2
TGTGCCAGCAGTTACCCAGGGGTCCTTGGCTACACCTTC
CASSYPGVLGYTF
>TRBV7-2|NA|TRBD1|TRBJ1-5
TGTGCCAGCAGCCAAGCCCCTACAGGGGGCTATTCCAATCAGCCCCAGCATTTT
CASSQAPTGGYSNQPQHF
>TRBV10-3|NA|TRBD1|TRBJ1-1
TGTGCCATCAGTGCGGGCAGGGGGACAGATAACACTGAAGCTTTCTTT
CAISAGRGTDNTEAFF
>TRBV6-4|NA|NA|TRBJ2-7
TGTGCCAGCATTAGGACAGACCCCTACGAGCAGTACTTC
CASIRTDPYEQYF
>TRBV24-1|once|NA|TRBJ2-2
TGTGCCACCAGTGATCCGGTAGGGGAGCTGTTTTTT
CATSDPVGELFF
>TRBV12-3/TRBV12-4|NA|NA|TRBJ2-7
TGTGCCAGCAGTAAACAGGGCCCGGGGGAGCAGTACTTC
CASSKQGPGEQYF
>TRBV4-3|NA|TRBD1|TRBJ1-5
TGCGCCAGCAGCCAAGGACAGGGAGGCCAGCCCCAGCATTTT
CASSQGQGGQPQHF
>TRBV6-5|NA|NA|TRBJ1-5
TGTGCCAGCAGTTACTCCGGGGGTCGCAATCAGCCCCAGCATTTT
CASSYSGGRNQPQHF
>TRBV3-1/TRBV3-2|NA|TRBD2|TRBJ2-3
TGTGCCAGCAGCCAAGGTCGGGGGGGCGTGGAGTATTTT
CASSQGRGGVEYF
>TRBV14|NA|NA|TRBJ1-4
TGTGCCAGCAGCCCAGGGAAGCAGGGGTTTGCTAATGAAAAACTGTTTTTT
CASSPGKQGFANEKLFF
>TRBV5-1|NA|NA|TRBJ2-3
TGCGCCAGCAGTCTCGAGTCCCCTTGGAGAGATACGCAGTATTTT
CASSLESPWRDTQYF
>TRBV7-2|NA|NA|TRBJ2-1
TGTGCCAGCAGCACCCTGCGGCTAGCCTACAATGAGCAGTTCTTC
CASSTLRLAYNEQFF
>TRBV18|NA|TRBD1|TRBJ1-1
TGTGCCAGCTCACCTCAGACAGGGTTGGCTTCCGGCACTGAAGCTTTCTTT
CASSPQTGLASGTEAFF
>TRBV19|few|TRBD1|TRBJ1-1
TGTGCCAGTAGTATGGGGGACAGGGGGACTGAAGCTTTCTTT
CASSMGDRGTEAFF
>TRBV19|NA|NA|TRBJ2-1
TGTGCCAGTACCGGACACCGGAACAATGAGCAGTTCTTC
CASTGHRNNEQFF
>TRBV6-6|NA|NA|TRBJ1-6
TGTGCCAGCAGTCCCCGGGGGGCAACCTTATATAATTCACCCCTCCACTTT
CASSPRGATLYNSPLHF
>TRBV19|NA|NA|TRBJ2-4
TGTGCCAGTAGTAAAAACTCCAGGGGAGCCAAAAACATTCAGTACTTC
CASSKNSRGAKNIQYF
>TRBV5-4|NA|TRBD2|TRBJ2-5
TGTGCCAGCAGGCTACCAGCAACTAGCGGGGGCGAGACCCAGTACTTC
CASRLPATSGGETQYF
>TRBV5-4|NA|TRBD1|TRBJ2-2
TGTGCCAGCAGCGACAGGGGCACCGGGGAGCTGTTTTTT
CASSDRGTGELFF
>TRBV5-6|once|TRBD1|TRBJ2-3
TGTGCCAGCAGCTTGGGGACAGGGCGTTCCGATACGCAGTATTTT
CASSLGTGRSDTQYF